This TCR beta chain was documented in a study of T cell clusters in autoimmune cytopenias (dated by TCRdb to between 2018 and 2021). As for the study more broadly: The median TRB sequencing depth was around 50,000 reads per sample, and the median number of distinct TRB clonotypes was roughly 2,400 per sample. Alongside healthy, CLL and autoimmune hepatitis controls, autoimmune cytopenia patients had their peripheral blood TRB and IGH repertoires sequenced at active disease and again during treatment follow-up. The study was designed to test whether a disease-specific immune repertoire signature usable as a blood-based biomarker is carried by autoimmune cytopenia patients.

Note on this clonotype: The antigen it binds to is not known.

The paper as a whole reports these results and caveats: Around 3-fold more exclusive TRB clusters were observed in healthy donors than in active autoimmune hepatitis patients, consistent with an autoimmunity-wide signature. The T cell clusters were only ever defined in silico, so experimental validation of their functional role was still needed. The TRB repertoire shifts, including less even repertoires in secondary cytopenia and CLL, mostly reflected lymphoma bias and not autoimmunity. GLIPH suggested that primary autoimmune cytopenia patients lacked physiological T cell clusters: 50 to 55 clusters were exclusive to healthy donors versus fewer than 20 exclusive to patients. The cluster-lack signature was not observed for secondary cytopenia versus CLL, as the signature was apparently masked by the dominant lymphoma-associated repertoire.

The CDR3, from cysteine to phenylalanine, totals 15 residues. No nucleotide data were recorded. The germline V gene sets CDR1 to KGHDR and CDR2 to SFDVKD. For each sample, TRB amplification used roughly 270 ng of peripheral blood genomic DNA, equal to around 39,000 genome equivalents. Multiplex PCR with a touch-down protocol amplified TRB rearrangements, with the TRB-A and TRB-B primer pools combined in a single tube. Illumina adapters and sample indices were added to the amplicons through two consecutive PCR reactions performed with Phusion HS II polymerase. Amplicons were gel-purified with the NucleoSpin Gel and PCR Clean-up kit, then quantified by Qubit and quality-checked on an Agilent 2100 Bioanalyzer. Sequencing of the libraries was performed on an Illumina MiSeq with 600-cycle, single-indexed, paired-end runs. The authors' pipeline ran thus. MiXCR version 2.1.12 with the default MiXCR reference library was used to align and assemble TRB reads. A clone was defined by each unique CDR3 nucleotide sequence, and the analysis included only productive sequences with two or more reads. Alpha-parameterized diversity profiles (alpha 0 to 5), including the Shannon (alpha 1) and Simpson (alpha 2) indices, were computed with an R script to assess repertoire diversity. Combinatorial TRB VJ usage was computed with the tcR package and compared between cohorts by principal component analysis with ade4. Using GLIPH, TCRbeta CDR3s were clustered on pairs of cohorts matched for age and read depth, and a Wilcoxon test was used to compare cluster frequencies. TCRdb reprocessed the sequencing reads and holds a single record per CDR3 protein sequence, with no DNA. These V and J calls derive from TCRdb rather than the authors' analysis. This sample's listing comprises under 3,500 distinct CDR3 sequences. The ten top clones hold 18% of the sample.

The V and J genes are TRBV24-1 and TRBJ2-6; TCRdb gives TRBD1 as the D gene, but with no DNA this cannot be confirmed. The source is a human donor with an autoimmune cytopenia, with autoimmune hepatitis or in good health (not recorded which). What was sequenced was peripheral blood. This receptor carries the CDR3 CATSDRGSGANVLTF.